This is a list of T cell receptor beta chains from one sample in a study of OX40 agonist ivuxolimab in advanced cancers. Assay used: immunoSEQ multiplex PCR; TCRdb lists only in-frame clones, some missing. The table has over 80,000 clones, about 90% seen once. The specimen was CD4+ or CD8+ T cells sorted from blood, collected in a trial of the OX40 agonist ivuxolimab. The origin of the receptors is an adult with an advanced solid tumor such as melanoma, head and neck, liver or kidney cancer. CDR3s include the opening cysteine and the closing phenylalanine or tryptophan. A D gene is named only where the DNA matches it firmly. Part of the rows lack a size; the others show once, few, many or a class for expanded clones.

few,TRBJ1-2,TRBV2,-,TGTGCCAGCAAAAGGGAGATTGGTAACGGCTACACCTTC,CASKREIGNGYTF
-,TRBJ1-2,TRBV5-1,-,TGCGCCAGCAGCTTGGGTGGGTCGGCTGGCTACACCTTC,CASSLGGSAGYTF
-,TRBJ2-3,TRBV4-1,TRBD2,TGCGCCAGCAGCCAAGTAGAAACCCGGGGGGGCAAGGATACGCAGTATTTT,CASSQVETRGGKDTQYF
-,TRBJ1-1,TRBV9,-,TGTGCCAGCAGCGTAGAGGGGTTAAAGACTGAAGCTTTCTTT,CASSVEGLKTEAFF
-,TRBJ1-2,TRBV28,-,TGTGCCAGCAGCAGCGGGACGGCCCTCTATGGCTACACCTTC,CASSSGTALYGYTF
-,TRBJ2-7,TRBV28,-,TGTGCCAGTGTACTACAGGGTTCCAACTACGAGCAGTACTTC,CASVLQGSNYEQYF
-,TRBJ1-1,TRBV6-6,-,TGTGCCAGCAGGGTCAGGGAGTTGAACACTGAAGCTTTCTTT,CASRVRELNTEAFF
-,TRBJ1-3,TRBV7-2,TRBD1,TGTGCCAGCAGCCCTATGCCACCGACAGGGGGAAACACCATATATTTT,CASSPMPPTGGNTIYF
-,TRBJ2-1,TRBV7-2,TRBD2,TGTGCCAGCAGCTTACGGGGACCCCTAGCGGGGGGCGGCAACAATGAGCAGTTCTTC,CASSLRGPLAGGGNNEQFF
-,TRBJ1-5,TRBV18,-,TGTGCCAGCTCACCACAGTTTCGGGGGGCGGATGATCAGCCCCAGCATTTT,CASSPQFRGADDQPQHF
-,TRBJ2-3,TRBV5-1,TRBD2,TGCGCCAGCAGCTCGGGACTAGCGGGAGGCCCAGTTAGCACAGATACGCAGTATTTT,CASSSGLAGGPVSTDTQYF
-,TRBJ2-5,TRBV10-3,-,TGTGCCATCAGTGACGGGGGGCGGGAGACCCAGTACTTC,CAISDGGRETQYF
once,TRBJ1-3,TRBV7-2,TRBD1,TGTGCCAGCAGCTTAGCCCAGACAGGGTCTGGAAACACCATATATTTT,CASSLAQTGSGNTIYF
once,TRBJ1-1,TRBV6-1,-,TGTGCCAGCAGTGCCCGACTGTATGAAGCTTTCTTT,CASSARLYEAFF
-,TRBJ1-1,TRBV2,-,TGTGCCAGCGGGAGAGAGATGAACACTGAAGCTTTCTTT,CASGREMNTEAFF
few,TRBJ2-7,TRBV7-2,-,TGTGCCAGCAGCTACACCCGCTACGAGCAGTACTTC,CASSYTRYEQYF
-,TRBJ1-1,TRBV28,-,TGTGCTAGCGTCGCGGGGGGGCTTAACACTGAAGCTTTCTTT,CASVAGGLNTEAFF
-,TRBJ2-7,TRBV5-1,TRBD1,TGCGCCAGCAGCCAAGCCATTGACAGGGGTGGCTACGAGCAGTACTTC,CASSQAIDRGGYEQYF
-,TRBJ2-2,TRBV6-1,TRBD1,TGTGCCAGCAGCGGGGACAGATCCTACACCGGGGAGCTGTTTTTT,CASSGDRSYTGELFF
-,TRBJ2-7,TRBV7-2,-,TGTGCCAGCAGCTTTGGCCCGGCCGACAGAGCCTACGAGCAGTACTTC,CASSFGPADRAYEQYF
-,TRBJ2-7,TRBV5-1,-,TGCGCCAGCAGCTTGGGGCCCGGGGATGGGCACGAGCAGTACTTC,CASSLGPGDGHEQYF
-,TRBJ2-5,TRBV7-2,TRBD1,TGTGCCAGCAGCTTAGAGGGGGCGACAGGGGCAGGAGGGACCCAGTACTTC,CASSLEGATGAGGTQYF
-,TRBJ2-7,TRBV28,-,TGTGCCAGCAGTCTACCCCTCAGGGGTTTAGGCGAGCAGTACTTC,CASSLPLRGLGEQYF
-,TRBJ2-7,TRBV27,-,TGTGCCAGCAGTGCTGAACGGGAGACCTACGGGCAGTACTTC,CASSAERETYGQYF
-,TRBJ1-2,TRBV6-5,TRBD1,TGTGCCAGCAGTTCCTCCGGGACAGGGATTTATGGCTACACCTTC,CASSSSGTGIYGYTF
-,TRBJ1-4,TRBV28,-,TGTGCCAGCAGTTTATTTGGTCCGACTGAAAAACTGTTTTTT,CASSLFGPTEKLFF
few,TRBJ1-1,TRBV2,-,TGTGCCAGCAGTGAAGGAGCTTTGAACACTGAAGCTTTCTTT,CASSEGALNTEAFF
few,TRBJ1-2,TRBV7-9,TRBD1,TGTGCCAGCAGCACTCGACAGGGGAGTTATGGCTACACCTTC,CASSTRQGSYGYTF
-,TRBJ1-5,TRBV7-8,TRBD1,TGTGCCAGCAGCCAAACAGGGGGCGAGCAGCCCCAGCATTTT,CASSQTGGEQPQHF
-,TRBJ2-3,TRBV6-6,-,TGTGCCAGCAGTTATGGCGGGGGCACAGATACGCAGTATTTT,CASSYGGGTDTQYF